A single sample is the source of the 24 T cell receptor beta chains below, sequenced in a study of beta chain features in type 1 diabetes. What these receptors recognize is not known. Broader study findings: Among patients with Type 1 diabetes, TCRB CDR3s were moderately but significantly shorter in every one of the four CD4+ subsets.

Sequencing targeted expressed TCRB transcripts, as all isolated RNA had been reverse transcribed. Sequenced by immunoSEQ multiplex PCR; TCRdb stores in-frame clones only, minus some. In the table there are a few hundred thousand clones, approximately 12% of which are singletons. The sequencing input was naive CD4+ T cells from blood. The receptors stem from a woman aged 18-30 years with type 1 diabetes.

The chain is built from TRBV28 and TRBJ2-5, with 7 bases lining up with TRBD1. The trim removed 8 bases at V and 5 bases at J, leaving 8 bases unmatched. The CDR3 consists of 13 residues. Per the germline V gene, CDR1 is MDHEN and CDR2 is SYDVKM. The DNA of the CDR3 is TGTGCCAGCCGGCGAGGGGGCGGGGAGACCCAGTACTTC. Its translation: CASRRGGGETQYF.

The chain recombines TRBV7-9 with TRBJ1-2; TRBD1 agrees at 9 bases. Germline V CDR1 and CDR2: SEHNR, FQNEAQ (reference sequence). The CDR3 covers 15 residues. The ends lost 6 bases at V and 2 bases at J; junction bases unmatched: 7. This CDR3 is CASRPRGQGNYGYTF. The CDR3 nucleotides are TGTGCCAGCAGACCGAGGGGACAGGGAAACTATGGCTACACCTTC.

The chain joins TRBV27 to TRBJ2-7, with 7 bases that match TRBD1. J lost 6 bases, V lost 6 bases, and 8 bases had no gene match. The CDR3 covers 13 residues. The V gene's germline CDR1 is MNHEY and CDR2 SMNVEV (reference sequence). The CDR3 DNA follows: TGTGCCAGCAGACCGACAGGGCTCGGCGAGCAGTACTTC. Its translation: CASRPTGLGEQYF.

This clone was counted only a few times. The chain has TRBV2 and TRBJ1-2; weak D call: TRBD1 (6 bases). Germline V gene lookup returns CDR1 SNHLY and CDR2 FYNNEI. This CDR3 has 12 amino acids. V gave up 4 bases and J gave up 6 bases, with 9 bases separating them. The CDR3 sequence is CASSGGTHGYTF. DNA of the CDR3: TGTGCCAGCAGTGGAGGGACACATGGCTACACCTTC.

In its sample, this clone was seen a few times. CDR3 in DNA: TGTGCCAGCGGTCAAACCGGGACAGGGGGCTTTCAGCCCCAGCATTTT. The encoded protein is CASGQTGTGGFQPQHF. J is TRBJ1-5 and V is TRBV19; 12 bases line up with TRBD1. V lost 9 bases to trimming and J lost 6 bases; unmatched junction nucleotides: 12. The V gene's germline CDR1 is LNHDA and CDR2 SQIVND (reference sequence). There are 16 residues in the CDR3. Full variable domain (rest looked up from reference TRBV19 and TRBJ1-5): DGGITQSPKYLFRKEGQNVTLSCEQNLNHDAMYWYRQDPGQGLRLIYYSQIVNDFQKGDIAEGYSVSREKKESFPLTVTSAQKNPTAFYLCASGQTGTGGFQPQHFGDGTRLSIL.

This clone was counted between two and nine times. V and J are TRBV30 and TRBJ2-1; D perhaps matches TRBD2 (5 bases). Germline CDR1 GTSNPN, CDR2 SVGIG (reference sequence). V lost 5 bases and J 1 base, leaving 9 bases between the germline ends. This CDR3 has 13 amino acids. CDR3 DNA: TGTGCCTGGGCGACGGGGTCCTACAATGAGCAGTTCTTC. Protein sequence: CAWATGSYNEQFF.

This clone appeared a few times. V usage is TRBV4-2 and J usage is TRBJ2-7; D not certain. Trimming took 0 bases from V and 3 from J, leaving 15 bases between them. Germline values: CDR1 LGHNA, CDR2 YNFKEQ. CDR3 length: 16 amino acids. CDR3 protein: CASSQEGSSLIYEQYF. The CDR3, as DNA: TGTGCCAGCAGCCAAGAGGGCTCCTCTCTGATCTACGAGCAGTACTTC.

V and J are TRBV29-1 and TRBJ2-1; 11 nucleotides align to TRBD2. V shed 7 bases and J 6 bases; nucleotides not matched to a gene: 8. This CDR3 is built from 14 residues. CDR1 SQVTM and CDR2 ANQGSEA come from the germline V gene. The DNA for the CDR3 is TGCAGCGCACAAACTAGCGGGAGAGTCAATGAGCAGTTCTTC. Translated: CSAQTSGRVNEQFF.

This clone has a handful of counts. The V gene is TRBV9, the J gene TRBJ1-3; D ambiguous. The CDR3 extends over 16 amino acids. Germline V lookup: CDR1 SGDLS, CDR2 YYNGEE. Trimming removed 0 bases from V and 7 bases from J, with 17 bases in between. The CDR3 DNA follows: TGTGCCAGCAGCGTAGAGAGGCATTCTTATGGGAACACCATATATTTT. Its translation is CASSVERHSYGNTIYF. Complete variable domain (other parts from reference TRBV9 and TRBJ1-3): DSGVTQTPKHLITATGQRVTLRCSPRSGDLSVYWYQQSLDQGLQFLIQYYNGEERAKGNILERFSAQQFPDLHSELNLSSLELGDSALYFCASSVERHSYGNTIYFGEGSWLTVV.

The CDR3 region is CASSLGTGGKGYTF. As DNA, the CDR3 is TGTGCCAGCAGTTTGGGGACAGGGGGAAAAGGCTACACCTTC. This sequence joins TRBV28 and TRBJ1-2; 11 nucleotides match TRBD1. The CDR3 sequence is 14 residues long. CDR1 MDHEN and CDR2 SYDVKM come from the germline V gene. Unmatched junction bases numbered 5, after V lost 3 bases and J lost 8 bases.

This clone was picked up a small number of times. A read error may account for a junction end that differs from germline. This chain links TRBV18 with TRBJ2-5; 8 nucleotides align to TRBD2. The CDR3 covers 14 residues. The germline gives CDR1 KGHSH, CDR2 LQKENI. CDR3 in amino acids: CASSPTSGQEPQYF. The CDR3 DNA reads TGTGCCAGCTCACCAACTAGCGGTCAAGAGCCCCAGTACTTC.

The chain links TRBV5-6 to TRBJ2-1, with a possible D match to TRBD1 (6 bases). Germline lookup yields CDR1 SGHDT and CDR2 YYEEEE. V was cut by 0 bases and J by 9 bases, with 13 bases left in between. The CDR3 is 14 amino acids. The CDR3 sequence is CASSLAPGDTEQFF. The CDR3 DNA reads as TGTGCCAGCAGCTTGGCTCCAGGGGATACTGAGCAGTTCTTC.

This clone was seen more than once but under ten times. The CDR3 is CASSLFRAGELFF. CDR3 coding DNA: TGTGCCAGTAGTCTATTTCGGGCCGGGGAGCTGTTTTTT. The chain combines TRBV19 with TRBJ2-2; no firm D call. The CDR3 totals 13 residues. Trimming pared 5 bases from V and 6 bases from J, leaving 10 bases between. From germline, CDR1 is LNHDA and CDR2 SQIVND (reference sequence).

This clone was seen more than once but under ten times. The CDR3 loop is CASSPPVAGRGDIQYF. For the CDR3, the DNA is TGTGCCAGCTCACCACCAGTAGCGGGAAGGGGGGACATTCAGTACTTC. The rearrangement uses TRBV18 and TRBJ2-4, with 8 bases matching TRBD2. The CDR3 loop spans 16 amino acids. Germline-derived CDR1 and CDR2 are KGHSH and LQKENI. V lost 0 bases to trimming and J lost 8 bases; unmatched junction nucleotides: 9.

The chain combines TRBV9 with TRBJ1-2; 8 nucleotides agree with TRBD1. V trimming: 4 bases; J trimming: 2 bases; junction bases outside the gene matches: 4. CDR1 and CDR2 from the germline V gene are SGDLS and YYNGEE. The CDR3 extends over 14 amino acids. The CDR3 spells CASSPRQGNYGYTF. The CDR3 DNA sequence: TGTGCCAGCAGCCCCCGACAGGGGAACTATGGCTACACCTTC.

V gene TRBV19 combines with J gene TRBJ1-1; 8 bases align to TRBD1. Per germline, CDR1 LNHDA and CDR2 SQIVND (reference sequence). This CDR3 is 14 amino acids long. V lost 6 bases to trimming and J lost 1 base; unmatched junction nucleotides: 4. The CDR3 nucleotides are TGTGCCAGTAGCGAGACAGGGGAGAACACTGAAGCTTTCTTT. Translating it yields CASSETGENTEAFF.

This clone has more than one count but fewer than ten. CDR3 amino acids: CASSVGGQGSYEQYF. DNA for the CDR3: TGTGCCAGCAGCGTAGGGGGACAGGGCTCCTACGAGCAGTACTTC. The chain employs TRBV9 and TRBJ2-7; TRBD1 aligns across 9 bases. The trim removed 0 bases at V and 0 bases at J, leaving 1 base unmatched. In germline, CDR1 is SGDLS, CDR2 YYNGEE. The CDR3 is 15 residues long.

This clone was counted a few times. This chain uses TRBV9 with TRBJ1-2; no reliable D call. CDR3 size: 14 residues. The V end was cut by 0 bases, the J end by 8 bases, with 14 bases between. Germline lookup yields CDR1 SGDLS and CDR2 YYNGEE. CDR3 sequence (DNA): TGTGCCAGCAGCGTAGCCCGGAACATGGGCGGCTACACCTTC. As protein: CASSVARNMGGYTF. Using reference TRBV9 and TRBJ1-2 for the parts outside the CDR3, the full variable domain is DSGVTQTPKHLITATGQRVTLRCSPRSGDLSVYWYQQSLDQGLQFLIQYYNGEERAKGNILERFSAQQFPDLHSELNLSSLELGDSALYFCASSVARNMGGYTFGSGTRLTVV.

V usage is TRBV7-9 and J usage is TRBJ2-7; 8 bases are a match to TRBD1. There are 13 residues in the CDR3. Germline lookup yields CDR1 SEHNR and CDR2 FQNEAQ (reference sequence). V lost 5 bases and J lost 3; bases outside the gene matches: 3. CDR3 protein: CASSPDRVYEQYF. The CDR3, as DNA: TGTGCCAGCAGCCCGGACAGGGTCTACGAGCAGTACTTC.

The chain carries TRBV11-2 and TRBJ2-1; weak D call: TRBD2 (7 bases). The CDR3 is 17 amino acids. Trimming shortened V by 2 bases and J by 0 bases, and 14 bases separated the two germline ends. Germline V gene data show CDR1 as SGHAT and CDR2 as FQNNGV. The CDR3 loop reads CASSLRGGSSSYNEQFF. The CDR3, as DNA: TGTGCCAGCAGCTTAAGGGGGGGTTCTAGCTCCTACAATGAGCAGTTCTTC.

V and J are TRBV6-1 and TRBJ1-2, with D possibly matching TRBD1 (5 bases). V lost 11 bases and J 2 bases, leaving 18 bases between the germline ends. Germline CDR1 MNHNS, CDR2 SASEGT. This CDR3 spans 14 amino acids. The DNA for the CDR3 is TGTGCCTCCGGTGAGGGGAGGACGAACTATGGCTACACCTTC. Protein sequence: CASGEGRTNYGYTF.

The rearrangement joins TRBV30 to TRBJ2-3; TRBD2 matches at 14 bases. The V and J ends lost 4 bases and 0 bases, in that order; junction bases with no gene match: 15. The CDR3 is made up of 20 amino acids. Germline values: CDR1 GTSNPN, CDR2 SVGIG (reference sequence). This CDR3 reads CAWKPFLTSGRGSSTDTQYF. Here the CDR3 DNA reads TGTGCCTGGAAACCTTTCCTGACTAGCGGGAGGGGCTCAAGCACAGATACGCAGTATTTT.

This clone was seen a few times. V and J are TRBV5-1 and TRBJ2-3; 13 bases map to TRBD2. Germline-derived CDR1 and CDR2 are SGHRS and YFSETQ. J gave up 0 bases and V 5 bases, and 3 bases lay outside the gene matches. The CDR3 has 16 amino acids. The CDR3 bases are TGCGCCAGCAGTATGGGACTAGCGGGAAGCACAGATACGCAGTATTTT. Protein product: CASSMGLAGSTDTQYF.

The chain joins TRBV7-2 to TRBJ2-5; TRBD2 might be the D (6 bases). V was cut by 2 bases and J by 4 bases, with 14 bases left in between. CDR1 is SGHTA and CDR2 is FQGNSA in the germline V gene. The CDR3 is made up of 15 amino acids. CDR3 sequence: CASSLNAGPGETQYF. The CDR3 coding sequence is TGTGCCAGCAGCTTAAACGCGGGACCTGGAGAGACCCAGTACTTC.